This TCR beta chain appears in the sequencing data of a study of shared clonotypes between healthy human individuals (dated by TCRdb to about 2020). Regarding the research as a whole: Two women and a few men aged 18 to 49 years were included in the cohort. To estimate repertoire size and how much clonotypes are shared between individuals, the study performed deep sequencing of blood TCR repertoires from a few healthy adults. Per donor, three plates each were used for CD4 naive and CD4 memory, two for CD8 naive, and one for CD8 memory. Between about 0.85 and 10 billion PBMCs per donor were obtained by leukapheresis. To increase sequencing depth and limit assay-specific biases, TCR repertoire library preparation and sequencing were carried out by different laboratories using diverse techniques.

Healthy HIV-negative adults with no recently reported acute infections or vaccinations were included as donors. Every donor was a Caucasian adult residing in Nashville, Tennessee, USA. Magnetic negative selection was used to enrich CD4+ T cells, after which naive cells were positively selected on CD45RA and the negative fraction became the memory subset. After blood collection by leukapheresis, PBMCs were isolated using Ficoll-Histopaque density gradient centrifugation and then cryopreserved in the vapor phase of liquid nitrogen. Analytical flow cytometry was used to check the purity and quantity of every magnetically sorted T cell population. From each sorted fraction, genomic DNA was isolated and quantified by UV absorbance on a Nanodrop 2000c. As to this clone: Its antigen is unknown. No base quality information exists; no much larger clone differs at one position.

The paper as a whole reports these results and caveats: Based on pairwise subsampling, the degree of clonotype sharing among donors was expected to be affected by sequencing depth. Incomplete sequencing was indicated by rarefaction of sorted-subset datasets, despite the large sequencing depth. Compared with non-shared clonotypes, the clonotypes found in all four sorted-subset donors had higher generation probabilities. Across a few donors, 5% to 6% of naive CD4, approximately 3.6% of naive CD8, 2% to 2.5% of memory CD4, and around 0.4% of memory CD8 clonotypes were shared. The genetic and exposure-history diversity represented was limited by the small number of donors. Naive subsets generally had larger estimated clonotype richness than memory subsets did. Sampling was restricted to blood, and TCR repertoires in tissue are likely to differ from TCR repertoires in blood.

TCR CDR3 regions were amplified from genomic DNA by multiplex PCR using the deep immunoSEQ assay. For each cell subset, the extracted genomic DNA was distributed evenly across all wells of several immunoSEQ 96-well plates, and each plate served as one replicate. For sorted subsets, approximately 210 ng genomic DNA, equal to 30,000 or so T cell genomes, was loaded into each replicate PCR. Purified libraries were measured with a Qubit 3.0 fluorometer, size-checked on a Bioanalyzer 2100, and measured again with the KAPA Library Quantification kit. A separate single-read 150-cycle Illumina NextSeq 550 flow cell was used to sequence each immunoSEQ 96-well plate. As for how the authors treated the data: Because only junctional sequences without quality scores were contained in the immunoSEQ output, filtering matching that applied to full-length reads could not be performed. Sequences were annotated with PyIR, a Python wrapper for IgBLAST v1.9, using IMGT germline references to assign V/J genes and CDR3. Reads were filtered out if the reads had weak V/J assignments (E-value above 1e-6), no CDR3, stop codons, out-of-frame junctions, or ambiguous translated residues. V3J clonotypes were defined as sequences sharing the same inferred V gene, J gene, and CDR3 amino acid sequence. The percentage overlap between two repertoires was calculated by dividing the number of shared unique clonotypes by the size of the smaller repertoire. Richness of each repertoire was evaluated using RTK rarefaction, the Chao1 estimator, and Recon v2.1 estimates of unobserved clonotypes. Generation probabilities were computed with OLGA for all TCRbeta clonotypes obtained by the gDNA method from a few donors. Here the immuneACCESS table is served through TCRdb, limited to in-frame sequences with V and J called. Missing clones are a known gap in these copies; in checked studies unresolved V genes cover under half, and the rest lacks a known reason. V, J and clone size were drawn from that table, and D and trimming were deduced from the DNA. For this sample the table gives over a million clones, of which approximately 98.5% were detected only once. The ten largest clones take up approximately 0.4% of the sample.

The specimen sequenced was naive CD4+ T cells sorted from blood. Per the publication, the cell subset or site label means: CD45RA+ positively selected. The receptor's source is a man between 25 and 39 years old in good health.

CDR3 reads: CATSREQGMYEQYF. The nucleotide sequence reads as follows: TGTGCCACCAGCAGAGAACAGGGGATGTACGAGCAGTACTTC. The chain links TRBV15 with TRBJ2-7; TRBD1 agrees with 7 junctional bases. Trimming takes 0 bases off V and 4 bases off J; junction bases not matched to a gene: 3. The CDR3 starts with the cysteine, ends with the phenylalanine, and has 14 residues. The kept DNA is CDR3 alone, 42 bases in frame from the first base. Taken from the germline V gene (reference sequence), the CDR1 and CDR2 loops are LNHNV and YYDKDF.